Here is one T cell receptor (beta chain) with its context. Its antigen remains unknown. V shed 5 bases and J 8 bases; nucleotides not matched to a gene: 11. Germline V CDR1 and CDR2: LNHDA, SQIVND (reference sequence). The CDR3 covers 14 residues. The data were obtained in a study of T cell responses to AZD1222 COVID-19 vaccine. Findings and caveats of the study: Mapped onto spike, vaccine-associated CD4 TCRs spanned it and were dominant at 160-218 and 743-854. A rise in Spike-specific TCR breadth and depth followed two AZD1222 doses. Close to half of all spike-specific TCRs reportedly target regions of the variants that are unmutated.

Clones were read by immunoSEQ multiplex PCR, and TCRdb kept only the in-frame ones, dropping some. Among 150,000 to 170,000 clones listed, more than 75% were seen once. The rearrangement uses TRBV19 and TRBJ1-2; 7 bases align to TRBD1. The TCR comes from an adult in good health. This sample comprised peripheral blood, obtained on day 0 of AZD1222 vaccination. CDR3 protein: CASSAQTGTGGYTF. CDR3 in DNA: TGTGCCAGTAGTGCCCAGACAGGGACGGGAGGCTACACCTTC.